This T cell receptor (beta chain) was retrieved from a study of CD8 T cells in ankylosing spondylitis. Turning to this clonotype: What it binds is unknown. A much larger clone differs by one base, so this may be a read error.

Quantitative 5'-RACE was performed with molecular barcodes, and it yielded the TCR beta libraries. Using its own MiXCR run on the 5' RACE reads, TCRdb lists one record per CDR3 protein. The profile shows fewer than 650,000 distinct CDR3 sequences, approximately 11% of them singletons. The CDR3 covers 13 residues. Germline CDR1 is SGHRS and CDR2 is YFSETQ. Study-level findings and limits: Certain motif variants had earlier appeared in reactive arthritis synovial fluid and blood. Clones that were linked to disease were CD8+ and were relatively rare in peripheral blood. What seemed typical of ankylosing spondylitis blood was a TCR beta motif built from fewer than ten highly homologous variants.

Input material: blood, either unsorted or a sorted T cell fraction (not recorded which). V gene TRBV5-1 combines with J gene TRBJ2-1; 9 bases are a match to TRBD1. The clonotype originates from a male donor with ankylosing spondylitis. CDR3 sequence: CTSSPGTGNEQFF. CDR3 bases: TGCACCAGCAGCCCCGGGACAGGGAATGAGCAGTTCTTC.